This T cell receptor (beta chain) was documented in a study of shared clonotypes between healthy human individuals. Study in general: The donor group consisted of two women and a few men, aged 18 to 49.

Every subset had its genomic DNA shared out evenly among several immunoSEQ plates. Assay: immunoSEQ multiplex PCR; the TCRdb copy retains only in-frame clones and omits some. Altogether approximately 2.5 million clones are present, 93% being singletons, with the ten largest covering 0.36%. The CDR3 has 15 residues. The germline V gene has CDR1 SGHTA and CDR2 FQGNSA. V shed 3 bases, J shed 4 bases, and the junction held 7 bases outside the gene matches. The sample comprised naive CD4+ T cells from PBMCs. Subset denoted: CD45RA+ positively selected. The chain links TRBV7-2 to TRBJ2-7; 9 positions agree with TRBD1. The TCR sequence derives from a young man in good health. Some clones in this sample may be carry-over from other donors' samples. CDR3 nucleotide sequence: TGTGCCAGCAGCTTGACGGGACAGGGTATTTACGAGCAGTACTTC. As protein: CASSLTGQGIYEQYF.